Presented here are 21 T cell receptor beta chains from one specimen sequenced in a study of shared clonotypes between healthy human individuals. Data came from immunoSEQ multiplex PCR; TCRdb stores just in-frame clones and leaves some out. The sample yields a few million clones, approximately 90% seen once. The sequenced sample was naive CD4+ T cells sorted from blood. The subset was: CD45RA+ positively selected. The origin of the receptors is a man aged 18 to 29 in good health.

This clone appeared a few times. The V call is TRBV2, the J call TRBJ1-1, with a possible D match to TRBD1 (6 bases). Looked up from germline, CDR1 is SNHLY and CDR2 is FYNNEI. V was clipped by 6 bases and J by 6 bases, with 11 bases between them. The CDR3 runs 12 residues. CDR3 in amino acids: CASSATGPEAFF. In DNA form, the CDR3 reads TGTGCCAGCAGCGCGACAGGACCTGAAGCTTTCTTT.

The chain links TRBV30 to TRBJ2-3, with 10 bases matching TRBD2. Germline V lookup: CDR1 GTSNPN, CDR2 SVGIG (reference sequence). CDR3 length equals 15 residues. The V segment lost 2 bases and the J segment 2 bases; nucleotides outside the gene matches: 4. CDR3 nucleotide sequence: TGTGCCTGGAGTAGAGCGGGAGGGTACACAGATACGCAGTATTTT. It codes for CAWSRAGGYTDTQYF. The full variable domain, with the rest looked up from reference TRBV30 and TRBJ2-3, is SQTIHQWPATLVQPVGSPLSLECTVEGTSNPNLYWYRQAAGRGLQLLFYSVGIGQISSEVPQNLSASRPQDRQFILSSKKLLLSDSGFYLCAWSRAGGYTDTQYFGPGTRLTVL.

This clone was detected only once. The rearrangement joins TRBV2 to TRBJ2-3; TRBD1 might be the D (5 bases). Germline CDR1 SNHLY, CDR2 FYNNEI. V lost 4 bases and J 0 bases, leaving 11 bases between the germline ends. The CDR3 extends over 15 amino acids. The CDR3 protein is CASSGKGASTDTQYF. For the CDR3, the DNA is TGTGCCAGCAGTGGAAAAGGGGCTAGCACAGATACGCAGTATTTT.

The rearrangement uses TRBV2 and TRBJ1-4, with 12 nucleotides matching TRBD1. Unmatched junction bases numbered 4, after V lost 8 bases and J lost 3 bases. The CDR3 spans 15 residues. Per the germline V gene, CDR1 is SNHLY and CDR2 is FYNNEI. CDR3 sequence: CASRGQGAPNEKLFF. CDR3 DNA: TGTGCCAGCCGGGGACAGGGGGCGCCTAATGAAAAACTGTTTTTT.

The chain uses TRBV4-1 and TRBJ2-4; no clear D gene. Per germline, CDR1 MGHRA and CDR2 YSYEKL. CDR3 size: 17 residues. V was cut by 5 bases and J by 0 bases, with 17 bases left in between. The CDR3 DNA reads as TGCGCCAGCAGCTTGAAGGATCCCAGGCTAGCCAAAAACATTCAGTACTTC. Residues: CASSLKDPRLAKNIQYF.

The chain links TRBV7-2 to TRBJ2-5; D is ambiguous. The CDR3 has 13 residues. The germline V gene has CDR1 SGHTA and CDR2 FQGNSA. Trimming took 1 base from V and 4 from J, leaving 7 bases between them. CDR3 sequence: CASSLGSTETQYF. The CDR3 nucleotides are TGTGCCAGCAGCTTAGGTAGTACAGAGACCCAGTACTTC.

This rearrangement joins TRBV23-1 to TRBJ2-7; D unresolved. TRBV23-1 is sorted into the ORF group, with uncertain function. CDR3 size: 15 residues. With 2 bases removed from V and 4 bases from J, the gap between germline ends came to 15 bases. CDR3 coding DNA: TGCGCCAGCAGTCAAGAGGCTACATACACTTACGAGCAGTACTTC. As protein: CASSQEATYTYEQYF.

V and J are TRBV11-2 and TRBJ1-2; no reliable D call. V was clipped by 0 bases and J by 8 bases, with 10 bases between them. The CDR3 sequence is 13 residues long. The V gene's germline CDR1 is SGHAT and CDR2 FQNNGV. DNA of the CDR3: TGTGCCAGCAGCTTAGATATTACGGGAGGCTACACCTTC. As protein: CASSLDITGGYTF.

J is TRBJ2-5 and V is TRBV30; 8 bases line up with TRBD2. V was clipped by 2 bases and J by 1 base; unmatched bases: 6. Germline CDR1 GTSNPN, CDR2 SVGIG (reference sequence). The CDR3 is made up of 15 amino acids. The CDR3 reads CAWSRAAGGQETQYF. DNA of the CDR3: TGTGCCTGGAGTCGGGCGGCGGGGGGCCAAGAGACCCAGTACTTC. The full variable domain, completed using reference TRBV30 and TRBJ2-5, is SQTIHQWPATLVQPVGSPLSLECTVEGTSNPNLYWYRQAAGRGLQLLFYSVGIGQISSEVPQNLSASRPQDRQFILSSKKLLLSDSGFYLCAWSRAAGGQETQYFGPGTRLLVL.

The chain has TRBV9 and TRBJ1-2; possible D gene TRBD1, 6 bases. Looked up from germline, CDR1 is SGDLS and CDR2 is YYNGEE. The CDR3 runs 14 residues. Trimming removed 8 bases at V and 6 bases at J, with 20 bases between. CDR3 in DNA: TGTGCCAGGACGGGACACTTCTTTGGGGATGGCTACACCTTC. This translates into CARTGHFFGDGYTF.

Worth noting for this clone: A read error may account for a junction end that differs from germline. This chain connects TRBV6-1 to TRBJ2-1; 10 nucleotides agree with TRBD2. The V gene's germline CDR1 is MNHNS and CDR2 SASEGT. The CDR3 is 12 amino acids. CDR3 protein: CASSASGGGRVF. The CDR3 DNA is TGTGCCAGCAGTGCTAGCGGGGGCGGGCGGGTCTTC.

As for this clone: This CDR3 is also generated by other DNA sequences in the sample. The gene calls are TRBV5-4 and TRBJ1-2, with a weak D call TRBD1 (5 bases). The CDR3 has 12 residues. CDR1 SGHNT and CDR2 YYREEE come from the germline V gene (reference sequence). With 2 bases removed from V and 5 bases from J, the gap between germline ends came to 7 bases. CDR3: CASSLDSYGYTF. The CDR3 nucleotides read TGTGCCAGCAGCTTAGACAGTTATGGCTACACCTTC.

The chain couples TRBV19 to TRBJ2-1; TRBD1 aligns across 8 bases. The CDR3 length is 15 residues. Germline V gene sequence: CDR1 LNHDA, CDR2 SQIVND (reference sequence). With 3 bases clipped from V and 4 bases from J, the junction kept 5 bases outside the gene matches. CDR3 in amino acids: CASSIPGGLYNEQFF. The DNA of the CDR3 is TGTGCCAGTAGTATCCCAGGGGGCCTTTACAATGAGCAGTTCTTC.

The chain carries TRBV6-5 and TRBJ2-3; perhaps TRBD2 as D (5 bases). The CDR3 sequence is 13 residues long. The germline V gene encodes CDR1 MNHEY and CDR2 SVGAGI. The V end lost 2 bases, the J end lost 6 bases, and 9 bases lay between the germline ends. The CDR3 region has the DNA TGTGCCAGCAGTTACGACGGCGGGGATACGCAGTATTTT. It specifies CASSYDGGDTQYF.

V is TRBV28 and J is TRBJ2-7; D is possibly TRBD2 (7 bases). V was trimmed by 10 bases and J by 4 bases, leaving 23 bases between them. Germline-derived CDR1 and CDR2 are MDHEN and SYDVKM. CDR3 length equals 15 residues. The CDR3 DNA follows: TGTGCCACCTCAGGAGGGGGGGCGCATACTTACGAGCAGTACTTC. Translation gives CATSGGGAHTYEQYF.

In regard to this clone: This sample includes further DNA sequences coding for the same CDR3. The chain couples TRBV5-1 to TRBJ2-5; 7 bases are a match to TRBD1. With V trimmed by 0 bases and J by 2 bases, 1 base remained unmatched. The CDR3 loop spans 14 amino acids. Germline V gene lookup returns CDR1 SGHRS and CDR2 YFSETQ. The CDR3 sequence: CASSLAGQQETQYF. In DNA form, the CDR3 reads TGCGCCAGCAGCTTGGCGGGACAGCAAGAGACCCAGTACTTC.

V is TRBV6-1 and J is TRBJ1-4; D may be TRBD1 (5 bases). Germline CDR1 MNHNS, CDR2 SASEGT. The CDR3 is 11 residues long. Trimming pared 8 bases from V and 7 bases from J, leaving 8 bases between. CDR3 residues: CASAGGEKLFF. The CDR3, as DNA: TGTGCCAGCGCCGGGGGTGAAAAACTGTTTTTT.

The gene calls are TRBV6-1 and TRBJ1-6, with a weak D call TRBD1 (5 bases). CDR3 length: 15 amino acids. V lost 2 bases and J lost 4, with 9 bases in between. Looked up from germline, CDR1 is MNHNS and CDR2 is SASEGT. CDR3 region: CASSESGAYNSPLHF. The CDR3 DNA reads TGTGCCAGCAGTGAATCCGGGGCTTATAATTCACCCCTCCACTTT.

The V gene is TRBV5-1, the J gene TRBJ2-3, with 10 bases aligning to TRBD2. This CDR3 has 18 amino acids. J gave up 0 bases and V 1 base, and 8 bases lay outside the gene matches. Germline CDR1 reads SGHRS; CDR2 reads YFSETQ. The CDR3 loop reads CASSLLIAGGPSTDTQYF. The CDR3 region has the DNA TGCGCCAGCAGCTTGCTGATAGCGGGGGGACCTAGCACAGATACGCAGTATTTT.

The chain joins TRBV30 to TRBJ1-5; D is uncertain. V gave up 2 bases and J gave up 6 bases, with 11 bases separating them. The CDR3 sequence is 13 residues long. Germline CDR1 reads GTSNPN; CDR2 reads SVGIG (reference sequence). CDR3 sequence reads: CAWSPGLGQPQHF. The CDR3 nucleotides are TGTGCCTGGAGTCCGGGGTTAGGTCAGCCCCAGCATTTT.

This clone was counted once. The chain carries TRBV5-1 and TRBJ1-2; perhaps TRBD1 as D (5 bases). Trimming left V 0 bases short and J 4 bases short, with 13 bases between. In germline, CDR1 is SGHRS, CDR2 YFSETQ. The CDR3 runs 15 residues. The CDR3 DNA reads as TGCGCCAGCAGCTTGGGCGGGACGGCCTTCTATGGCTACACCTTC. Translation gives CASSLGGTAFYGYTF. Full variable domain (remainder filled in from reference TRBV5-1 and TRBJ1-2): KAGVTQTPRYLIKTRGQQVTLSCSPISGHRSVSWYQQTPGQGLQFLFEYFSETQRNKGNFPGRFSGRQFSNSRSEMNVSTLELGDSALYLCASSLGGTAFYGYTFGSGTRLTVV.